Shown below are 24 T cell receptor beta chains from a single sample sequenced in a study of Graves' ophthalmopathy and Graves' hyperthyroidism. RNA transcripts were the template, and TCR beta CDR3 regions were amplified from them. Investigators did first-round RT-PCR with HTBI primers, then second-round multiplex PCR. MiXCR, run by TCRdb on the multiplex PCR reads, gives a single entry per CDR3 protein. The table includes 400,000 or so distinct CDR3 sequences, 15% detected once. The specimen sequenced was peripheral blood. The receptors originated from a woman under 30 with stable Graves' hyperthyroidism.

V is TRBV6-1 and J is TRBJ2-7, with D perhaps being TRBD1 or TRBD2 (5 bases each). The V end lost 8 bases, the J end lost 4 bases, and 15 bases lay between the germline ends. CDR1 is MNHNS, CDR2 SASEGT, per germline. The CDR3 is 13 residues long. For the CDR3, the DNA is TGTGCCAGCGGGGGTGGTAGTTTGTACGAGCAGTACTTC. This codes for CASGGGSLYEQYF.

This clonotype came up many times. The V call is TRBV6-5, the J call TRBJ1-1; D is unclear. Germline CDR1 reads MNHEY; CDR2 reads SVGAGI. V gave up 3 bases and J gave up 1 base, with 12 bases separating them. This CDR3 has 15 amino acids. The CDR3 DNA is TGTGCCAGCAGTTATTCCCCTGGCCCGAACACTGAAGCTTTCTTT. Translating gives CASSYSPGPNTEAFF.

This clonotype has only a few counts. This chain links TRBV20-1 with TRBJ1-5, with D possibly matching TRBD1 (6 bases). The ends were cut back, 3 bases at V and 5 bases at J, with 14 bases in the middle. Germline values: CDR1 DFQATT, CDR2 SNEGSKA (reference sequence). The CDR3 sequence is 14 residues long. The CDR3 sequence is CSASGGRSDQPQHF. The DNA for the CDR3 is TGCAGTGCTAGTGGGGGCAGATCGGATCAGCCCCAGCATTTT.

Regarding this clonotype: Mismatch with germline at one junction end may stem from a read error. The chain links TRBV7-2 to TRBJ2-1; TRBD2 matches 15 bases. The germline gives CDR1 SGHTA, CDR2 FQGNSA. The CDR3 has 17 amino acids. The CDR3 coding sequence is TGTGCCAGCAGCTTACGGACTAGCGGGGGGGCCTACAATGAGAAGTTCTTC. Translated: CASSLRTSGGAYNEKFF.

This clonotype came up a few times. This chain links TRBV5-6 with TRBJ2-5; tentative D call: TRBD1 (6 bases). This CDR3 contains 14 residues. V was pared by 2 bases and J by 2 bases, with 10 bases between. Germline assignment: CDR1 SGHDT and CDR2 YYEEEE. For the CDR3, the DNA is TGTGCCAGCAGCTTCAGGGGAAGGCAAGAGACCCAGTACTTC. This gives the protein CASSFRGRQETQYF.

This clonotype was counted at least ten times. The CDR3 DNA follows: TGTGCCAGCAGTGGCCCCGGGACAGGGTCCTACGAGCAGTACTTC. This gives the protein CASSGPGTGSYEQYF. V is TRBV6-2 or TRBV6-3 and J is TRBJ2-7; 9 nucleotides line up with TRBD1. Losses at the gene ends were 5 bases for V and 1 base for J; bases not matched to a gene: 6. Germline-derived CDR1 and CDR2 are MNHEY and SVGEGT. CDR3 length: 15 residues.

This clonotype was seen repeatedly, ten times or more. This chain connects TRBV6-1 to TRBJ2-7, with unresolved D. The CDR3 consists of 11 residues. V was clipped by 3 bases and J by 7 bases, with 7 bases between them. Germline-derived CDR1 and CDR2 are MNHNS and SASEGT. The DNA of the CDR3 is TGTGCCAGCAGTGAGTGGAGTGAGCAGTACTTC. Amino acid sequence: CASSEWSEQYF.

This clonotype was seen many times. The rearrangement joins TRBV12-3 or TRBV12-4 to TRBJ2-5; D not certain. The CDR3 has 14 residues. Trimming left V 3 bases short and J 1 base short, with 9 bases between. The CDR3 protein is CASSLGGPQETQYF. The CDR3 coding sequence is TGTGCCAGCAGTTTGGGCGGTCCCCAAGAGACCCAGTACTTC.

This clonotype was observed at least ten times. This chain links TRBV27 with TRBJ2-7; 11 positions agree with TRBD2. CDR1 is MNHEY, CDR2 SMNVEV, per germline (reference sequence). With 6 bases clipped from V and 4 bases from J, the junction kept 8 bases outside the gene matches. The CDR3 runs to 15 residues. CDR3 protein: CASRLELAGAYEQYF. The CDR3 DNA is TGTGCCAGCAGGCTAGAACTAGCGGGGGCATACGAGCAGTACTTC.

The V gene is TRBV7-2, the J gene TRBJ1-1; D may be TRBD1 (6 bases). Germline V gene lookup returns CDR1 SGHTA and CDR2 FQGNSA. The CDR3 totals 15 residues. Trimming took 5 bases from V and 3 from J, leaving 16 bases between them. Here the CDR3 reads CASSPATGSDTEAFF. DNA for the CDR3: TGTGCCAGCAGCCCCGCGACAGGTTCGGACACTGAAGCTTTCTTT.

This CDR3 is CASSLVDVSYEQYF. The CDR3 DNA follows: TGTGCCAGCAGCTTGGTAGACGTCTCCTACGAGCAGTACTTC. The chain recombines TRBV6-1 with TRBJ2-7; D gene uncertain. Trimming shortened V by 6 bases and J by 0 bases, and 12 bases separated the two germline ends. This CDR3 region has 14 residues. Germline assignment: CDR1 MNHNS and CDR2 SASEGT.

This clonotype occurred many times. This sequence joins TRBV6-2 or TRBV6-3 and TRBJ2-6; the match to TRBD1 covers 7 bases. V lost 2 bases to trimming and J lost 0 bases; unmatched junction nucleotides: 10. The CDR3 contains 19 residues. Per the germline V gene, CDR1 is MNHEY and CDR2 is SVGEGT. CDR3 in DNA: TGTGCCAGCAGTTACCCACCCGGGACAGCCCTCTCTGGGGCCAACGTCCTGACTTTC. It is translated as CASSYPPGTALSGANVLTF.

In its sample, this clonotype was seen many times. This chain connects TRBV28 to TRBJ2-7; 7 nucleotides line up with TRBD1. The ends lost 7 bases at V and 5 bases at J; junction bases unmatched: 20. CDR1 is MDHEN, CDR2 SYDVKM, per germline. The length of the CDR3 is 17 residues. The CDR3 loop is CASKPWTGLTLQHEQYF. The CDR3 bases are TGTGCCAGCAAACCGTGGACAGGTCTCACCCTTCAACACGAGCAGTACTTC.

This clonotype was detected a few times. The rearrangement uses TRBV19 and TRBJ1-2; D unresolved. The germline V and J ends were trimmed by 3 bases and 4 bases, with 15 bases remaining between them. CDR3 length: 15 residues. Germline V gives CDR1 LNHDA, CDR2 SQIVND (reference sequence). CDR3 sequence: CASSIGGAGIYGYTF. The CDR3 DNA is TGTGCCAGTAGTATCGGCGGAGCCGGGATCTATGGCTACACCTTC.

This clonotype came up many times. CDR3 loop: CASSPNREGGYTF. CDR3 nucleotide sequence: TGTGCCAGCAGCCCTAACAGGGAGGGAGGCTACACCTTC. This chain uses TRBV12-3 or TRBV12-4 with TRBJ1-2, with D possibly matching TRBD1 (6 bases). The CDR3 loop spans 13 amino acids. V was cut by 6 bases and J by 8 bases, with 16 bases left in between.

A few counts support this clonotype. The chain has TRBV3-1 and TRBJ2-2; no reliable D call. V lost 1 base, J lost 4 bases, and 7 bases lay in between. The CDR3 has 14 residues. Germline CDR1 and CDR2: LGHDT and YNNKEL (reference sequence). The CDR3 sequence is CASSQVGGTGELFF. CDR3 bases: TGTGCCAGCAGCCAAGTAGGTGGCACCGGGGAGCTGTTTTTT.

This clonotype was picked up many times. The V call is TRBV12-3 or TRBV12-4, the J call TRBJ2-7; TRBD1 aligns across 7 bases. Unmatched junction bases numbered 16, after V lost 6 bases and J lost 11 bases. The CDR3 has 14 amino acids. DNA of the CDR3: TGTGCCAGCAGGCCTGACAGGGCTTCGAAGTTTGAGTACTTC. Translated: CASRPDRASKFEYF.

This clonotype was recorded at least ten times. CDR3 nucleotides: TGCAGCGTTGATGGAGGTTTTCAATCTGAAGCTTTCTTT. Protein sequence: CSVDGGFQSEAFF. The chain has TRBV29-1 and TRBJ1-1; D not certain. Trimming left V 3 bases short and J 6 bases short, with 14 bases between. The CDR3 covers 13 residues. Germline V gene data show CDR1 as SQVTM and CDR2 as ANQGSEA.

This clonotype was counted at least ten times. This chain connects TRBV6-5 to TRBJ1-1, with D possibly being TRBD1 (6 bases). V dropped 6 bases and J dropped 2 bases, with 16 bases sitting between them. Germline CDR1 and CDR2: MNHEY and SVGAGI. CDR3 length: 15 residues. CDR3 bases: TGTGCCAGCAGAAGCAACAGGGTCCGTAACACTGAAGCTTTCTTT. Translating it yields CASRSNRVRNTEAFF.

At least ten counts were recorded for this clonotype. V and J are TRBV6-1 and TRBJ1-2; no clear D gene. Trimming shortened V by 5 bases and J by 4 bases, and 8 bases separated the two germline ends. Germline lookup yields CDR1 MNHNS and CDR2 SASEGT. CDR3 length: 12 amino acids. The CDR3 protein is CASSPDLYGYTF. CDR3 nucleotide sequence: TGTGCCAGCAGTCCGGACCTCTATGGCTACACCTTC.

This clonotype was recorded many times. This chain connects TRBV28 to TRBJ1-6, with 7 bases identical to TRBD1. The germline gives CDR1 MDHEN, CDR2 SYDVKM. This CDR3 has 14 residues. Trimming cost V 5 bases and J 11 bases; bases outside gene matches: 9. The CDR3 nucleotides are TGTGCCAGCAGTCGACGAACAGGGGTTGCACCCCTCCACTTT. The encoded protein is CASSRRTGVAPLHF.

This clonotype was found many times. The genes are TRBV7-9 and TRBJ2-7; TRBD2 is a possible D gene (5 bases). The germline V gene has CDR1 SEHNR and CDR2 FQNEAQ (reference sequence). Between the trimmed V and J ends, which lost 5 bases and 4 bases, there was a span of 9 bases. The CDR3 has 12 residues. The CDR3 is CASSTGVYEQYF. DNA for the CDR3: TGTGCCAGCAGCACCGGGGTTTACGAGCAGTACTTC.

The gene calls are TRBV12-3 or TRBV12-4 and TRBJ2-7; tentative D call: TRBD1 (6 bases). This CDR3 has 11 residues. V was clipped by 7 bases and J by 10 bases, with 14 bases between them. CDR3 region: CASIQGWDQYF. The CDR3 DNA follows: TGTGCCAGCATCCAGGGGTGGGATCAGTACTTC.

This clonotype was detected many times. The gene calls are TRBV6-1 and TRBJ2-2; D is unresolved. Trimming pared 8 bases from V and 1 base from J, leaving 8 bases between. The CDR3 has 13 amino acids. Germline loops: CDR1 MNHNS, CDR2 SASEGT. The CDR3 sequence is CASRPGNTGELFF. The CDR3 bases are TGTGCCAGCCGGCCTGGGAACACCGGGGAGCTGTTTTTT.